This TCR beta chain was captured by sequencing in a study of regulatory T cells in long-lasting Graves disease (dated by TCRdb to about 2021). In the study overall: In the newly diagnosed Graves' disease group, patients had been taking antithyroid drugs for less than 3 months. Patients with persistent Graves' disease were compared with patients with newly diagnosed Graves' disease using TCR sequencing and RNA sequencing of peripheral blood. The study took place in China and was registered as a clinical trial. A total of about 33 samples underwent TCR sequencing, from about 13 patients with persistent Graves' disease and around 20 patients with newly diagnosed Graves' disease.

The paper as a whole reports these results and caveats: Patients with persistent disease shared more public clonotypes (around 3,000) than newly diagnosed patients did (about 970). The authors noted that the small sample size was a limitation that may lower accuracy. Because the primary lesion, thyroid tissue, could not be accessed, the study looked at peripheral blood alone. Sequencing and analysis were restricted to the TCR beta chain. Compared with newly diagnosed patients, patients with persistent Graves' disease had lower TCR Shannon entropy and fewer highly expanded clones, which suggests clonal expansion. Preferential use of TRBV28, TRBJ1-2 and TRBJ2-5 was observed in persistent disease, whereas TRBV20-1 and TRBJ2-1 were favored in newly diagnosed disease.

Taken from cysteine to phenylalanine, the CDR3 has 16 residues. Of the read, only the CDR3 DNA is kept; its 48 bases are in frame from base 1. Unmatched junction bases come to 9, with V trimmed by 4 bases and J by 6 bases. CDR1 and CDR2 (MNHEY, SVGEGT) derive from the germline V gene. The sample's time point label, decoded: newly diagnosed GD, antithyroid drugs for less than 3 months. For both TCR sequencing and RNA sequencing, RNA was extracted from PBMCs using TRIzol. The diagnosis of Graves' disease was made according to American Thyroid Association guidelines. The patients came from an endocrinology department in Xi'an, China. From each patient, about 8.9 milliliters of peripheral blood was collected into an EDTA anticoagulant tube. Ficoll Paque Plus density gradient separation was used to isolate PBMCs, and no further T cell sorting was performed. An Agilent 2100 Bioanalyzer and agarose gel were used to check RNA quality, and a NanoDrop 2000 was used to measure RNA concentration.

Receptor libraries were prepared by multiplex PCR. TCRdb names Illumina HiSeq 4000 as the instrument used. TCR beta libraries were built with iRepertoire HTBI primers and Arm-PCR amplification of CDR3 regions. PCR products were gel purified before sequencing. The study's processing was this. A total of fewer than 70 TRBV and 14 TRBJ segments were identified across samples and were used for gene usage analysis of CDR3 amino acid clonotypes. Filtered high-quality paired reads were merged into contigs using COPE and FqMerger. Contigs were aligned with BLAST to IMGT TRBV, TRBD and TRBJ reference genes, and CDR3 was defined per IMGT. Clonotypes above 0.1% frequency were classified as highly expanded clones. Shannon entropy was used to measure repertoire diversity, and the Gini coefficient was used to measure V-J evenness. Clonotypes shared by more than one individual were considered public. In-frame beta chains were kept once TCRdb had trimmed the public reads at Q25 with fastp and called clones with MiXCR. Identical CDR3 protein sequences are pooled into one entry, listed with their most common genes and DNA. TCRdb's processing, not the authors' own work, is the source of the V and J calls. In all, the sample holds around 420,000 distinct CDR3 sequences, and about a sixth of those were seen once. The ten largest clonotypes hold around a fifth of the sample.

Regarding this clonotype: It has no known antigen specificity. Base qualities are not at hand, and no much larger clone is one base apart.

The sequencing here drew on peripheral blood mononuclear cells (PBMCs), taken at new diagnosis, from a patient treated with antithyroid drugs. The sequence came from a female donor with Graves disease. The V gene is TRBV6-2 or TRBV6-3 and the J gene is TRBJ2-3, and 11 junction bases match TRBD1. The CDR3 region: CASSLRTGGLPDTQYF. In nucleotide form, the sequence is TGTGCCAGCAGTTTACGGACAGGGGGCCTCCCGGATACGCAGTATTTT.